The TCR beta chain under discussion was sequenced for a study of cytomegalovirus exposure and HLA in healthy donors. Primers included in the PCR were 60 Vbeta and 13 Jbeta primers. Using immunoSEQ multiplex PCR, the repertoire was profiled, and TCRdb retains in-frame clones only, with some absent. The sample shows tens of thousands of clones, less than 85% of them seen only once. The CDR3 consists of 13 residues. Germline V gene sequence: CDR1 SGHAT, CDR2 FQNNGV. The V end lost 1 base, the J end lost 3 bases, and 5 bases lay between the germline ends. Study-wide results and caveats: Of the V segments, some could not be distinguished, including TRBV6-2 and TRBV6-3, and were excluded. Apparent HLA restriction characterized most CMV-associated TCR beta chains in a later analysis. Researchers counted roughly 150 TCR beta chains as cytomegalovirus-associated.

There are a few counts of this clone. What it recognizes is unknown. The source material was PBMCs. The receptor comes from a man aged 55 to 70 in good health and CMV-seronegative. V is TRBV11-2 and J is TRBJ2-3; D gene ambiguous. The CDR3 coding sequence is TGTGCCAGCAGCTTAGTAGTTACAGATACGCAGTATTTT. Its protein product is CASSLVVTDTQYF.